The 28 T cell receptor beta chains presented below share a single source sample, sequenced in a study of identical twins. From the 5' RACE reads, TCRdb called clonotypes with MiXCR, one entry per CDR3 protein. The sample lists 510,000 or so distinct CDR3 sequences; about 16% were seen once. These records were also assigned to another study, of yellow fever vaccine responses in identical twins.

The sample comprised CD4+ T cells sorted from blood. These receptor sequences come from a woman aged 18-29 years in good health.

This clonotype was seen only a few times. J is TRBJ1-1 and V is TRBV5-1; possibly TRBD1 for D (6 bases). CDR3 length: 17 residues. Trimming shortened V by 4 bases and J by 0 bases, and 19 bases separated the two germline ends. Germline V gives CDR1 SGHRS, CDR2 YFSETQ. CDR3 in amino acids: CASSTSGRGSMNTEAFF. The CDR3 DNA is TGCGCCAGCAGCACATCAGGCAGGGGTAGCATGAACACTGAAGCTTTCTTT.

In regard to this clonotype: This may be a read error, as it is one base from a much larger clone. The rearrangement uses TRBV7-9 and TRBJ2-7; TRBD2 matches 12 bases. Trimming removed 5 bases from V and 2 bases from J; junction bases left unmatched: 4. There are 15 residues in the CDR3. In germline, CDR1 is SEHNR, CDR2 FQNEAQ (reference sequence). The DNA for the CDR3 is TGTGCCAGCAGCGCCGGACTAGCGGGAACCTACGAGCAGTACTTC. Translating gives CASSAGLAGTYEQYF.

The V call is TRBV19, the J call TRBJ2-1; 15 bases are a match to TRBD2. The CDR3 extends over 18 amino acids. J was trimmed by 4 bases and V by 3 bases; bases with no gene match: 7. The germline V gene has CDR1 LNHDA and CDR2 SQIVND (reference sequence). CDR3 region: CASSISGLAGGPYNEQFF. The CDR3 DNA sequence: TGTGCCAGTAGTATCTCGGGACTAGCGGGAGGTCCATACAATGAGCAGTTCTTC.

This clonotype was detected only a few times. The genes are TRBV7-2 and TRBJ2-1; 10 nucleotides line up with TRBD2. Germline values: CDR1 SGHTA, CDR2 FQGNSA. This CDR3 spans 15 amino acids. V gave up 5 bases and J gave up 9 bases; unmatched junction bases: 10. The CDR3 protein is CASSLSGGAFSEQFF. In DNA, the CDR3 is TGTGCCAGCAGCCTGAGCGGGGGGGCTTTCAGTGAGCAGTTCTTC.

The sample holds a few counts of this clonotype. CDR3 loop: CASTAYLGGGTEAFF. CDR3 nucleotide sequence: TGTGCCAGCACCGCCTACCTAGGAGGGGGGACTGAAGCTTTCTTT. The chain is built from TRBV6-1 and TRBJ1-1; a weak D match, TRBD1 (6 bases). V was cut by 7 bases and J by 5 bases, with 20 bases left in between. The CDR3 totals 15 residues. The germline V gene encodes CDR1 MNHNS and CDR2 SASEGT.

This clonotype was recorded many times. CDR3 bases: TGTGCCAGCAGTTTGGACAGATTCTACGAGCAGTACTTC. As protein: CASSLDRFYEQYF. The chain is built from TRBV12-3 or TRBV12-4 and TRBJ2-7; a possible D gene is TRBD1 (6 bases). The V and J ends lost 3 bases and 3 bases respectively, with 9 bases between them. This CDR3 is 13 amino acids long.

This clonotype has ten or more counts. The chain uses TRBV3-1 and TRBJ2-6; D perhaps matches TRBD2 (6 bases). The V end lost 3 bases, the J end lost 2 bases, and 17 bases lay between the germline ends. The germline CDR1 and CDR2 sequences are LGHDT and YNNKEL (reference sequence). The CDR3 spans 18 residues. CDR3 sequence: CASSHFRRGGPGANVLTF. In DNA form, the CDR3 reads TGTGCCAGCAGCCATTTCAGAAGGGGAGGACCTGGGGCCAACGTCCTGACTTTC.

This chain joins TRBV20-1 and TRBJ1-6, with 9 bases aligning to TRBD1. The germline V gene encodes CDR1 DFQATT and CDR2 SNEGSKA (reference sequence). V gave up 5 bases and J gave up 9 bases; unmatched junction bases: 8. This CDR3 comprises 14 residues. This CDR3 reads CSAAGTGLSSPLHF. CDR3 DNA: TGCAGTGCTGCCGGGACAGGGCTAAGTTCACCCCTCCACTTT.

V gene TRBV5-1 combines with J gene TRBJ1-4, with D hard to call. CDR3 length: 16 residues. Germline CDR1 reads SGHRS; CDR2 reads YFSETQ. Trimming stripped 3 bases from V and 0 bases from J, with 12 bases between. The CDR3 coding sequence is TGCGCCAGCAGCTCCGCCGGGATAACAACTAATGAAAAACTGTTTTTT. Translation: CASSSAGITTNEKLFF.

The chain recombines TRBV7-9 with TRBJ2-3; D perhaps matches TRBD2 (5 bases). Germline V CDR1 and CDR2: SEHNR, FQNEAQ (reference sequence). The CDR3 extends over 13 amino acids. V lost 5 bases and J lost 4, with 10 bases in between. CDR3 residues: CASSPLAPDTQYF. Here the CDR3 DNA reads TGTGCCAGCAGCCCTCTAGCCCCAGATACGCAGTATTTT.

The chain carries TRBV29-1 and TRBJ2-2; 7 positions match TRBD1. CDR3 length: 15 amino acids. Trimming cost V 4 bases and J 6 bases; bases outside gene matches: 11. Germline assignment: CDR1 SQVTM and CDR2 ANQGSEA. Here the CDR3 reads CSVGKKGASAGELFF. In DNA form, the CDR3 reads TGCAGCGTTGGGAAAAAGGGGGCGAGTGCCGGGGAGCTGTTTTTT.

This clonotype showed up many times. The gene calls are TRBV12-3 or TRBV12-4 and TRBJ2-1, with 8 bases fitting TRBD1. This CDR3 has 12 residues. The V gene end was trimmed by 3 bases and the J gene end by 13 bases; junction bases not matched to a gene: 5. The CDR3, as DNA: TGTGCCAGCAGTTTTCAGGACAGGGTACAGTTCTTC. This sequence encodes CASSFQDRVQFF.

On this clonotype itself: Germline and junction disagree at one end, which may indicate a read error. The V call is TRBV5-1, the J call TRBJ2-7; 7 bases match TRBD2. This CDR3 contains 15 residues. From germline, CDR1 is SGHRS and CDR2 YFSETQ. The DNA for the CDR3 is TGCGCCTGCAGCCCAGGGACTACTAACTCCTACGAGCAGTACTTC. Amino acids: CACSPGTTNSYEQYF.

The chain employs TRBV10-3 and TRBJ2-3; TRBD2 aligns across 8 bases. The CDR3 spans 15 residues. Germline-derived CDR1 and CDR2 are ENHRY and SYGVKD. Trimming at V came to 4 bases and at J to 1 base, leaving 4 bases not matched to a gene. The CDR3 DNA sequence: TGTGCCATCAGTGGGGTTAGCGGGGGCACAGATACGCAGTATTTT. This codes for CAISGVSGGTDTQYF.

The chain employs TRBV7-3 and TRBJ2-2; 10 bases match TRBD2. Unmatched junction bases numbered 2, after V lost 4 bases and J lost 0 bases. The CDR3 runs 16 residues. CDR1 SGHTA and CDR2 FQGTGA come from the germline V gene. The CDR3 DNA reads TGTGCCAGCAGCTCTAGCGGGAGTGCGAACACCGGGGAGCTGTTTTTT. It specifies CASSSSGSANTGELFF.

This chain joins TRBV3-1 and TRBJ1-1; the D is unclear. The germline gives CDR1 LGHDT, CDR2 YNNKEL (reference sequence). This CDR3 has 16 amino acids. The V gene lost 1 base and the J gene lost 7 bases, with 19 bases spanning the gap. In DNA form, the CDR3 reads TGTGCCAGCAGCCAAGTACCGGGGAGAGGAATTGGTGAAGCTTTCTTT. This gives the protein CASSQVPGRGIGEAFF.

The V call is TRBV5-6, the J call TRBJ2-7; D perhaps matches TRBD1 (6 bases). This CDR3 contains 14 residues. Germline values: CDR1 SGHDT, CDR2 YYEEEE. V gave up 4 bases and J gave up 7 bases, with 18 bases separating them. Written as DNA, the CDR3 is TGTGCCAGCAGCCTGGATCGTATAGGGGGAGAGCAGTACTTC. Protein: CASSLDRIGGEQYF.

This chain links TRBV4-1 with TRBJ2-5, with 10 bases that match TRBD1. After removal of 0 bases from V and 5 bases from J, the junction contained 9 bases not matched to a gene. The CDR3 contains 17 residues. Germline CDR1 MGHRA, CDR2 YSYEKL. CDR3 sequence: CASSQDRQTGGSETQYF. The CDR3 bases are TGCGCCAGCAGCCAAGATAGACAGACAGGGGGCAGCGAGACCCAGTACTTC.

This clonotype occurred a few times. The J gene is TRBJ2-7, the V gene TRBV24-1; D is unresolved. The CDR3 spans 13 residues. The germline gives CDR1 KGHDR, CDR2 SFDVKD. Trimming took off 2 bases at V and 4 bases at J, with 8 bases between the two ends. The CDR3 region has the DNA TGTGCCACCAGTGATTCTGGCGGATACGAGCAGTACTTC. This gives the protein CATSDSGGYEQYF.

The table lists this clonotype with many counts. The V and J genes are TRBV5-1 and TRBJ2-1; a weak D match, TRBD2 (6 bases). V was clipped by 4 bases and J by 4 bases, with 18 bases between them. Germline V CDR1 and CDR2: SGHRS, YFSETQ. The CDR3 totals 16 residues. The CDR3 is CASSPFGGVGYNEQFF. DNA of the CDR3: TGCGCCAGCAGCCCATTCGGGGGAGTCGGGTACAATGAGCAGTTCTTC.

This chain joins TRBV20-1 and TRBJ2-1; 8 bases agree with TRBD2. The CDR3 sequence is 16 residues long. V shed 0 bases, J shed 0 bases, and the junction held 4 bases outside the gene matches. The V gene's germline CDR1 is DFQATT and CDR2 SNEGSKA (reference sequence). CDR3 loop: CSARDPGGRSYNEQFF. CDR3 nucleotides: TGCAGTGCTAGAGATCCGGGAGGGCGCTCCTACAATGAGCAGTTCTTC.

This clonotype was observed a few times. This chain uses TRBV12-3 or TRBV12-4 with TRBJ1-2, with a tentative D call TRBD1 (6 bases). Trimming left V 6 bases short and J 4 bases short, with 18 bases between. CDR3 size: 15 residues. CDR3 sequence (DNA): TGTGCCAGCAGATCCGAGGGGGGGCGGATCTATGGCTACACCTTC. It specifies CASRSEGGRIYGYTF.

The chain uses TRBV7-2 and TRBJ2-7; D remains ambiguous. CDR1 and CDR2 (germline): SGHTA, FQGNSA. This CDR3 comprises 10 residues. V lost 2 bases to trimming and J lost 9 bases, with 5 bases between them. The CDR3 DNA is TGTGCCAGCAGCTTATGGGGGCAGTACGTC. Translating gives CASSLWGQYV.

The V gene is TRBV10-2, the J gene TRBJ2-7; D is perhaps TRBD1 (6 bases). V lost 2 bases and J 6 bases, leaving 14 bases between the germline ends. Germline values: CDR1 WSHSY, CDR2 SAAADI. CDR3 length: 14 residues. CDR3 sequence: CASSETSQGSEQYV. The CDR3 DNA follows: TGCGCCAGCAGTGAGACCTCGCAGGGGTCCGAGCAGTACGTC.

This clonotype has just a few counts. This CDR3 reads CASSYRDRGRLGPEAFF. The CDR3 bases are TGTGCCAGCAGTTACAGGGACAGGGGGCGTCTGGGGCCTGAAGCTTTCTTT. The rearrangement links TRBV6-2 or TRBV6-3 to TRBJ1-1, with TRBD1 matching over 12 bases. Germline lookup yields CDR1 MNHEY and CDR2 SVGEGT. The CDR3 length is 17 residues. The trim removed 2 bases at V and 6 bases at J, leaving 10 bases unmatched.

This clonotype has a handful of counts. V gene TRBV10-2 combines with J gene TRBJ1-6, with 9 bases identical to TRBD1. In germline, CDR1 is WSHSY, CDR2 SAAADI. The CDR3 is 14 amino acids. The junction had 3 bases not matched to a gene; V was cut back by 7 bases and J by 5 bases. The CDR3 coding sequence is TGCGCCAGCACCGACAGGGGGGATAATTCACCCCTCCACTTT. Its translation is CASTDRGDNSPLHF.

Only a few counts were recorded for this clonotype. The chain carries TRBV7-2 and TRBJ2-7; 9 nucleotides match TRBD2. The germline V gene has CDR1 SGHTA and CDR2 FQGNSA. The J segment lost 7 bases and the V segment lost 1 base, leaving 8 bases of the junction unmatched. The CDR3 length is 15 residues. The CDR3: CASSLVAGGGGEQYF. DNA for the CDR3: TGTGCCAGCAGCTTAGTGGCGGGAGGGGGTGGTGAGCAGTACTTC.

The rearrangement uses TRBV7-8 and TRBJ2-1, with D possibly matching TRBD2 (6 bases). Per germline, CDR1 SGHVS and CDR2 FQNEAQ. The CDR3 runs 16 residues. Trimming shortened V by 1 base and J by 5 bases, and 15 bases separated the two germline ends. In nucleotides, the CDR3 is TGTGCCAGCAGCTTAGTGGGAGGCGGGTTTAACAATGAGCAGTTCTTC. It translates to CASSLVGGGFNNEQFF. The whole variable domain, remainder taken from reference TRBV7-8 and TRBJ2-1, is GAGVSQSPRYKVAKRGQDVALRCDPISGHVSLFWYQQALGQGPEFLTYFQNEAQLDKSGLPSDRFFAERPEGSVSTLKIQRTQQEDSAVYLCASSLVGGGFNNEQFFGPGTRLTVL.